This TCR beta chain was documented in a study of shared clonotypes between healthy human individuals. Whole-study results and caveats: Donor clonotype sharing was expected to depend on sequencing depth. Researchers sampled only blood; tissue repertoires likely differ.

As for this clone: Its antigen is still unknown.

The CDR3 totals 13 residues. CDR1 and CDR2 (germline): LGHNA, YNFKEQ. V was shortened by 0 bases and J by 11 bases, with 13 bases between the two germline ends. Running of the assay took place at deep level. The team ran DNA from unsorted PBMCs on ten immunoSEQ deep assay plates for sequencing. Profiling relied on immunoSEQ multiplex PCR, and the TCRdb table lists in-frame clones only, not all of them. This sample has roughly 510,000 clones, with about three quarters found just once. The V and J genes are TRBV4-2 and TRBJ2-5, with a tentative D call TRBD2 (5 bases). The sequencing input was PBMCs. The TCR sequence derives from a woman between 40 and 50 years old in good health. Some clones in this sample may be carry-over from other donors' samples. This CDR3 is CASSQESSGEQYF. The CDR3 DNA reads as TGTGCCAGCAGCCAAGAGTCGAGCGGAGAGCAGTACTTC.